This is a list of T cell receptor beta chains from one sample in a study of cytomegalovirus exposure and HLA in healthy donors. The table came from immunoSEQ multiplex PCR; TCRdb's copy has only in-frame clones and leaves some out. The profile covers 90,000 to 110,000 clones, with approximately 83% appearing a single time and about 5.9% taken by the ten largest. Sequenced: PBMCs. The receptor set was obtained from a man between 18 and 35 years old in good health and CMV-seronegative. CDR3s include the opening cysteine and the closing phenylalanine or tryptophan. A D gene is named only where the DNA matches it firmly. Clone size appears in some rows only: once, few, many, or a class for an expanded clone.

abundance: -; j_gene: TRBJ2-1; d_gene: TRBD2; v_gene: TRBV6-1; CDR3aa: CASSVGSSGSDEQFF; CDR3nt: TGTGCCAGCAGTGTTGGGTCTAGCGGGAGCGATGAGCAGTTCTTC
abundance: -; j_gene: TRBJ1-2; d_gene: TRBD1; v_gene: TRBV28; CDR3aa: CASSFTFGTGVNNYGYTF; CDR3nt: TGTGCCAGCAGTTTTACATTCGGGACAGGAGTAAATAACTATGGCTACACCTTC
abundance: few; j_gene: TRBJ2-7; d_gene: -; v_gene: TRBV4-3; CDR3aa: CASSRINLGTRAYEQYF; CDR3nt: TGCGCCAGCAGCCGAATTAACCTCGGGACAAGAGCATACGAGCAGTACTTC
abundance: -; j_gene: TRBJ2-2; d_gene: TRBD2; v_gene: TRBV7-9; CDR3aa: CASSTSGRASGELFF; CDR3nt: TGTGCCAGCAGCACGAGCGGGAGGGCCTCCGGGGAGCTGTTTTTT
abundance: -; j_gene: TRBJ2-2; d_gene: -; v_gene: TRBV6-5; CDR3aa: CASSYLPVEDTGELFF; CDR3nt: TGTGCCAGCAGTTACTTACCGGTGGAGGACACCGGGGAGCTGTTTTTT
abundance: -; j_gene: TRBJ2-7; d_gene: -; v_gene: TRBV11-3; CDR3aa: CASSHRDSTYEQYF; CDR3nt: TGTGCCAGCAGCCACCGGGACTCTACCTACGAGCAGTACTTC
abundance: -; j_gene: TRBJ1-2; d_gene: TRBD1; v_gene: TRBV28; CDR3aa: CASSYVIRTGVFGYTF; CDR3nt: TGTGCCAGCAGTTATGTTATAAGGACAGGGGTATTTGGCTACACCTTC
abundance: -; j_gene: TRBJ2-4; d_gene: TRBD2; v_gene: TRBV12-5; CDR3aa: CASGWTSGSIGLAKNIQYF; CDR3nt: TGTGCTAGTGGGTGGACTAGCGGGAGTATAGGGTTAGCCAAAAACATTCAGTACTTC
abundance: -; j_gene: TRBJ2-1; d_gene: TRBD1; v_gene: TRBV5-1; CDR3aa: CASSPSTGPNEQFF; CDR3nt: TGCGCCAGCAGCCCCTCGACAGGGCCCAATGAGCAGTTCTTC
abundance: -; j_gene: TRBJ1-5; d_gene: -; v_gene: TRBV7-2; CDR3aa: CASSLVGQNSNQPQHF; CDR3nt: TGTGCCAGCAGCTTAGTGGGACAAAATAGCAATCAGCCCCAGCATTTT
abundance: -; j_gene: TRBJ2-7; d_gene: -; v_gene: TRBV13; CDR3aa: CASSLGQDNSYEQYF; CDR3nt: TGTGCCAGCAGCTTAGGGCAGGACAACTCCTACGAGCAGTACTTC
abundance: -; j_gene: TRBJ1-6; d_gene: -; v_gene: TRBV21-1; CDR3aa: CASSKGDRVDNSPLHF; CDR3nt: TGTGCCAGCAGCAAAGGGGACAGGGTGGATAATTCACCCCTCCACTTT
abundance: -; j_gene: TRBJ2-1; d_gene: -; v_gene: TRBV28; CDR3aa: CASSLSPGQSPRNEQFF; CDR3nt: TGTGCCAGCAGTTTATCCCCAGGACAGTCTCCGCGCAATGAGCAGTTCTTC
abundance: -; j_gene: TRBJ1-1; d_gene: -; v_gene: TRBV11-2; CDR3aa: CASSVGRGVYAEAFF; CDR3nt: TGTGCCAGCAGCGTCGGGCGGGGGGTATACGCTGAAGCTTTCTTT
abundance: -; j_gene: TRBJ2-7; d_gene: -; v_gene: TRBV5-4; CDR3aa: CASSLMGGGSDEQYF; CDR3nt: TGTGCCAGCAGCTTGATGGGGGGCGGGAGTGACGAGCAGTACTTC
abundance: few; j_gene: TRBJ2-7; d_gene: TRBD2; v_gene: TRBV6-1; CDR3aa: CAIQRGGESAEQYF; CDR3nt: TGTGCCATCCAGAGGGGAGGGGAAAGTGCCGAGCAGTACTTC
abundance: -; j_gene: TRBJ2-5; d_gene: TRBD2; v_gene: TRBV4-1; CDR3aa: CASSQDFREGQETQYF; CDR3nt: TGCGCCAGCAGCCAAGATTTCCGGGAGGGGCAAGAGACCCAGTACTTC
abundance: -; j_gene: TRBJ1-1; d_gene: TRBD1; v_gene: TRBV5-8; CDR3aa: CASSPLYRGSEAFF; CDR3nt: TGTGCCAGCAGCCCGTTATACAGGGGATCTGAAGCTTTCTTT
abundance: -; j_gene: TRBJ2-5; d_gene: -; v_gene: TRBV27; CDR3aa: CASSLGAGTQYF; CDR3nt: TGTGCCAGCAGTCTGGGAGCAGGGACCCAGTACTTC
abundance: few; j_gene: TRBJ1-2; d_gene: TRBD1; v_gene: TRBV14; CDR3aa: CASSQDWRTGGYTF; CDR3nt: TGTGCCAGCAGCCAAGATTGGCGGACAGGGGGCTACACCTTC
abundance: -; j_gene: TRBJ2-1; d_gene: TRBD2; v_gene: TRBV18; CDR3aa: CASSPPGLAGANTYNEQFF; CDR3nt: TGTGCCAGCTCACCCCCGGGACTAGCGGGCGCAAACACCTACAATGAGCAGTTCTTC
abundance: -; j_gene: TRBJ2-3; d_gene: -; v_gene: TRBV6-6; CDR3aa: CASSYGGAGTDTQYF; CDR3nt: TGTGCCAGCAGTTACGGAGGGGCCGGGACAGATACGCAGTATTTT
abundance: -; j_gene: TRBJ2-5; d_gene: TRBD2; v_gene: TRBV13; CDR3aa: CASSRAWREGRETQYF; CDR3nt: TGTGCCAGCAGTCGGGCCTGGCGGGAGGGCAGGGAGACCCAGTACTTC
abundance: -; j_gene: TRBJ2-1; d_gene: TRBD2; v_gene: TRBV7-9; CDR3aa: CASSSPLGGLAGPNEQFF; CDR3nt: TGTGCCAGCAGCTCCCCCCTCGGCGGACTAGCGGGACCCAATGAGCAGTTCTTC